The subject of this entry is one TCR beta chain. Its specificity is not known. With 6 bases clipped from V and 5 bases from J, the junction kept 7 bases outside the gene matches. The CDR3 is made up of 14 amino acids. Germline loops: CDR1 MNHEY, CDR2 SVGAGI. This record belongs to a study of T-cell memory formation after mild COVID-19. Study conclusions and caveats: The finding that pre-infection memory included some responding clones suggested that cross-reactive memory joined. Clones contracting across day 15 to 85 had a balanced CD4/CD8 profile; later expanding clones leaned CD4+. The main location of contracting CD4+ clones was CM and EM, and that of contracting CD8+ clones was EMRA.

TCRdb fed the 5' RACE reads into MiXCR, producing one record per CDR3 protein. The sample lists approximately 410,000 distinct CDR3 sequences, 23% occurring once. This receptor was taken from an adult woman who had mild COVID-19 (a few samples of this study predate the infection). Cell type and time point are not known. Sequencing input: PBMCs or a T cell subset sorted from them (not recorded which). This chain joins TRBV6-5 and TRBJ1-2; 9 nucleotides match TRBD1. The CDR3 loop reads CASRALGQGYGYTF. CDR3 nucleotide sequence: TGTGCCAGCAGGGCTCTCGGACAGGGGTATGGCTACACCTTC.